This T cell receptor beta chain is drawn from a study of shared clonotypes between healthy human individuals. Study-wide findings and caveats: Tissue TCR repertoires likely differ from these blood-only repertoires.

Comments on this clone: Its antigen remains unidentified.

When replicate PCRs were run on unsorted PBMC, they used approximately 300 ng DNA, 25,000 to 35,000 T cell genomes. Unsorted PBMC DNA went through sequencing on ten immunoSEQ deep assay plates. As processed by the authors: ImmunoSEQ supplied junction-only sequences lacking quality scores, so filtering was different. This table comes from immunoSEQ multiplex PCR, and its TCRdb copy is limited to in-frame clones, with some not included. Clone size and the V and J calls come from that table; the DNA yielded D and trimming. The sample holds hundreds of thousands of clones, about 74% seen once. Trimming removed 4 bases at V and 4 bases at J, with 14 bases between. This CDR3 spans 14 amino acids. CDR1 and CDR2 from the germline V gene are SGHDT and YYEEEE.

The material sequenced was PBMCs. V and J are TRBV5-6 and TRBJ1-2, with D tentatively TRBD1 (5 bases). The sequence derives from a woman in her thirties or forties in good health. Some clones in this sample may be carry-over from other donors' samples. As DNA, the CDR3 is TGTGCCAGCAGCCCCGCAGGGTCGGGCTATGGCTACACCTTC. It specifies CASSPAGSGYGYTF.